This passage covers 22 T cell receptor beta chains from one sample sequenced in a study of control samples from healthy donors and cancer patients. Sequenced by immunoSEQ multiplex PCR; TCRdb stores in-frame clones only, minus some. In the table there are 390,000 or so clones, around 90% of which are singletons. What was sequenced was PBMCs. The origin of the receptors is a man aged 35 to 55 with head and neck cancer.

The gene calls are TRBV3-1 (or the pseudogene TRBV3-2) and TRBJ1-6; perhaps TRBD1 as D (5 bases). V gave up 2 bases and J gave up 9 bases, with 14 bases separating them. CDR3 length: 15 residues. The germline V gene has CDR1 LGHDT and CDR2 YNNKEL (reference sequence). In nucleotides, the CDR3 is TGTGCCAGCAGCCAAATAGGTGGCGGGGGTTCACCCCTCCACTTT. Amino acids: CASSQIGGGGSPLHF.

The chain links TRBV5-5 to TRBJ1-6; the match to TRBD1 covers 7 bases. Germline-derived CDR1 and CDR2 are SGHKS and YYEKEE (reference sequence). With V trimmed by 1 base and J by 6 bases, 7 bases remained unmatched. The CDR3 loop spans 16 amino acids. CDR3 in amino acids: CASSLIAGGFNSPLHF. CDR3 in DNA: TGTGCCAGCAGCTTGATTGCAGGGGGGTTTAATTCACCCCTCCACTTT.

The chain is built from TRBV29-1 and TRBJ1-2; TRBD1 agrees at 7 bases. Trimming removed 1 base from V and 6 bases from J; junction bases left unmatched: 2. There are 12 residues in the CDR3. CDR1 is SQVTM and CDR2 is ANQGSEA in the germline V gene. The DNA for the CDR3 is TGCAGCGTTGAAGGACAGGGCGATGGCTACACCTTC. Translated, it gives CSVEGQGDGYTF. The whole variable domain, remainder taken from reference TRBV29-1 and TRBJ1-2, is SAVISQKPSRDICQRGTSLTIQCQVDSQVTMMFWYRQQPGQSLTLIATANQGSEATYESGFVIDKFPISRPNLTFSTLTVSNMSPEDSSIYLCSVEGQGDGYTFGSGTRLTVV.

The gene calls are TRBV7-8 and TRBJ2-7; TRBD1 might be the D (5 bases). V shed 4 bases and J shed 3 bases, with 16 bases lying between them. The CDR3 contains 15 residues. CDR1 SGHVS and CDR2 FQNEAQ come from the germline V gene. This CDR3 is CASSSRVRQYYEQYF. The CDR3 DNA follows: TGTGCCAGCAGCTCCCGGGTCAGACAGTACTACGAGCAGTACTTC.

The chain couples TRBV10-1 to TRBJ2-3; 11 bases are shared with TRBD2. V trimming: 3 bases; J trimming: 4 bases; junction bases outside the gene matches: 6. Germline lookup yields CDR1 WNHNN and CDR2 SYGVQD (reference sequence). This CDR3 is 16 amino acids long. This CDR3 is CASSDSGTSGSDTQYF. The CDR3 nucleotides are TGCGCCAGCAGTGACTCCGGGACTAGCGGTTCAGATACGCAGTATTTT.

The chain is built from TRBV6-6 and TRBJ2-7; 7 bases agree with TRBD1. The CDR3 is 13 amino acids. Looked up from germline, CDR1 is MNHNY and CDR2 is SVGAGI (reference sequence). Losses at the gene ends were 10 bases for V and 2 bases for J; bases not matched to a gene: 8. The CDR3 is CATSGQGAYEQYF. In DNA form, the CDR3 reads TGTGCCACTTCTGGGCAGGGGGCCTACGAGCAGTACTTC.

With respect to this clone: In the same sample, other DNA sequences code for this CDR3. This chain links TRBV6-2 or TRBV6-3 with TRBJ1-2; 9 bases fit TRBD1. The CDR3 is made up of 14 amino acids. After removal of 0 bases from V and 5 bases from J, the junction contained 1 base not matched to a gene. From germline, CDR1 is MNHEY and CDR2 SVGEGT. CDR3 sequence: CASSYSGQGYGYTF. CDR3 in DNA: TGTGCCAGCAGTTACTCCGGACAGGGGTATGGCTACACCTTC.

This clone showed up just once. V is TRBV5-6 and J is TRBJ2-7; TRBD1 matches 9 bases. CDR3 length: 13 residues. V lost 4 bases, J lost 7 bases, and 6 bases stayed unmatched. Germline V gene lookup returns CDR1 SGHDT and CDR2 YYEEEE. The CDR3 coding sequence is TGTGCCAGCAGCCCAGGGACAGGGTTTGAGCAGTACTTC. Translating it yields CASSPGTGFEQYF.

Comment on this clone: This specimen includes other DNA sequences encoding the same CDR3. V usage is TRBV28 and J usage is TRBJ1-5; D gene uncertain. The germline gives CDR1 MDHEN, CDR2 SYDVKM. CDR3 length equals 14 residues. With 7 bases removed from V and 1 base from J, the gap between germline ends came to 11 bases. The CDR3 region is CASISGGSNQPQHF. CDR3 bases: TGTGCCAGCATCTCTGGCGGGAGCAATCAGCCCCAGCATTTT.

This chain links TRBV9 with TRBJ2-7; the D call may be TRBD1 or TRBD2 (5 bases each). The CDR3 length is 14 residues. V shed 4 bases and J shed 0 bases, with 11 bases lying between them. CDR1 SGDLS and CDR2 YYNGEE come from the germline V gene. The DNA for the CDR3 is TGTGCCAGCAGCACCGGGACCGGCTCCTACGAGCAGTACTTC. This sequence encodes CASSTGTGSYEQYF. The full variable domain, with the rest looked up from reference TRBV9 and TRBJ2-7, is DSGVTQTPKHLITATGQRVTLRCSPRSGDLSVYWYQQSLDQGLQFLIQYYNGEERAKGNILERFSAQQFPDLHSELNLSSLELGDSALYFCASSTGTGSYEQYFGPGTRLTVT.

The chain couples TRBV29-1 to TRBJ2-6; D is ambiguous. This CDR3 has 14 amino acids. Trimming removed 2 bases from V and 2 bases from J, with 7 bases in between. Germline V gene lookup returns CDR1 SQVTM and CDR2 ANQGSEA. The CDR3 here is CSVERVPGANVLTF. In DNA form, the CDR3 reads TGCAGCGTTGAAAGGGTGCCTGGGGCCAACGTCCTGACTTTC.

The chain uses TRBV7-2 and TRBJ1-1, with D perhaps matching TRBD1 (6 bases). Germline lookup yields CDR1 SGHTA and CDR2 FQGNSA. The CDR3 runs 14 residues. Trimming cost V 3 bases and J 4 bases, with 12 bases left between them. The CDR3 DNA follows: TGTGCCAGCAGCTTTAGCAGGGGAGGCACTGAAGCTTTCTTT. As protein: CASSFSRGGTEAFF.

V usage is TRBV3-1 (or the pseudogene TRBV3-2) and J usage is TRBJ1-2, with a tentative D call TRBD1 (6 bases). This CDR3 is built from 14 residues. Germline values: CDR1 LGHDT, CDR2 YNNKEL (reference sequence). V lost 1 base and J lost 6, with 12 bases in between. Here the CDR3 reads CASSQGLQGNGYTF. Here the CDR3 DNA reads TGTGCCAGCAGCCAAGGTCTACAGGGTAATGGCTACACCTTC.

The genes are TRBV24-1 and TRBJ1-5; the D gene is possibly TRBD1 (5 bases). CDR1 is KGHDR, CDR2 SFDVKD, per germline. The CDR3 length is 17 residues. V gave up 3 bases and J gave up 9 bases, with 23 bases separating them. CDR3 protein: CATSDQATGQGRGPQHF. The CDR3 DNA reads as TGTGCCACCAGTGATCAAGCAACGGGGCAGGGCCGGGGGCCCCAGCATTTT.

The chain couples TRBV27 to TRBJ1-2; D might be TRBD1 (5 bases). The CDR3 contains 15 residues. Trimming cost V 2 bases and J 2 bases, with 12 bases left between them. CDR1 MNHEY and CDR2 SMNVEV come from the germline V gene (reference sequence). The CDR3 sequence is CASSLVGGGNYGYTF. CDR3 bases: TGTGCCAGCAGTTTAGTTGGGGGAGGAAACTATGGCTACACCTTC.

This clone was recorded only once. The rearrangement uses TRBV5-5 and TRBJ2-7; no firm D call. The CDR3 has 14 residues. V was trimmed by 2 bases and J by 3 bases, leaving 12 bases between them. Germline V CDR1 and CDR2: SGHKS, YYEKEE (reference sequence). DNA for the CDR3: TGTGCCAGCAGCTTCGAACAGCAGATCTACGAGCAGTACTTC. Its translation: CASSFEQQIYEQYF.

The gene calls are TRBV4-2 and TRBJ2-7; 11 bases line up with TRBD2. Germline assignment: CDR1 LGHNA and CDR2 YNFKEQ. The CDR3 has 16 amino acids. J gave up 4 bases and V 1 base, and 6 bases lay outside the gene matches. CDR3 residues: CASSQAEGTSGYEQYF. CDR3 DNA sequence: TGTGCCAGCAGCCAAGCGGAGGGGACTAGCGGTTACGAGCAGTACTTC.

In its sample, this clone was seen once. CDR3 nucleotides: TGTGCCAGCAGCTTAGTCCTCGCGGGTAATGAGCAGTTCTTC. It encodes CASSLVLAGNEQFF. The chain carries TRBV7-9 and TRBJ2-1; maybe TRBD2 (5 bases). The ends were cut back, 1 base at V and 7 bases at J, with 11 bases in the middle. Germline CDR1 and CDR2: SEHNR and FQNEAQ (reference sequence). The CDR3 contains 14 residues.

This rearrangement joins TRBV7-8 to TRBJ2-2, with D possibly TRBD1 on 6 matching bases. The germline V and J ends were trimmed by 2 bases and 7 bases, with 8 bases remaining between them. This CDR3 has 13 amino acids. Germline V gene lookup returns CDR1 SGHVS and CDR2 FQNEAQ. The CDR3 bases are TGTGCCAGCAGCTTAAGGGGGAACGGGGAGCTGTTTTTT. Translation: CASSLRGNGELFF.

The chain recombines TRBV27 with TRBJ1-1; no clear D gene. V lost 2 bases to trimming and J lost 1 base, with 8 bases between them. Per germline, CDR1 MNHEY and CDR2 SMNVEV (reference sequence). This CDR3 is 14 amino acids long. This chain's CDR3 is CASSLRPRNTEAFF. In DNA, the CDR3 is TGTGCCAGCAGTTTACGGCCCCGGAACACTGAAGCTTTCTTT.

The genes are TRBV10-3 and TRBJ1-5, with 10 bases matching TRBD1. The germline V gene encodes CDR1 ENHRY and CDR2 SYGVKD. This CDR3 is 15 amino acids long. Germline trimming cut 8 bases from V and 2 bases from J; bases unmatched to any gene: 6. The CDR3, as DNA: TGTGCCATCTCCACCGGGACAGGGGGCAATCAGCCCCAGCATTTT. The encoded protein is CAISTGTGGNQPQHF.

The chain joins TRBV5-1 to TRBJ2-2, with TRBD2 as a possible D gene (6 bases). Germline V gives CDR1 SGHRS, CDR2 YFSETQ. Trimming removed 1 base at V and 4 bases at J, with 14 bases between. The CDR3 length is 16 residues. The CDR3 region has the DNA TGCGCCAGCAGCTTGTGGGGGGTCCCGGGCACCGGGGAGCTGTTTTTT. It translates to CASSLWGVPGTGELFF.